The rows below give T cell receptor beta chains drawn from one sample of a study of multiple sclerosis patients with progressive multifocal leukoencephalopathy. Profiling relied on immunoSEQ multiplex PCR, and the TCRdb table lists in-frame clones only, not all of them. The sample consists of some 25,000 clones, 80% to 95% of them appearing once. Sample: PBMCs, taken from a patient treated with natalizumab. The receptor source for this set is a man aged 30-40 years with multiple sclerosis. Each CDR3 is given with its conserved first and last residue. A D gene is named only where the DNA matches it firmly. Some rows have no size entry. The others give once, few or many, or a class for an expanded clone.

>TRBD2|TRBJ2-1|TRBV11-3|-
TGTGCCAGCAGCCCACGGACTAGCGGGGGCCCCTACAATGAGCAGTTCTTC
CASSPRTSGGPYNEQFF
>-|TRBJ2-7|TRBV30|-
TGTGCCTGGAGTGTACGTCGGGGGGCGGCCTCCTACGAGCAGTACTTC
CAWSVRRGAASYEQYF
>TRBD2|TRBJ2-5|TRBV9|-
TGTGCCAGCAGCGTAGAAAGGGCGGGGGTGAGAGAGACCCAGTACTTC
CASSVERAGVRETQYF
>-|TRBJ1-4|TRBV6-5|once
TGTGCCAGCAGGGAGGGGAGGGGGAGGTCAGAAAAACTGTTTTTT
CASREGRGRSEKLFF
>-|TRBJ1-5|TRBV10-1|once
TGCGCCAGCAGTGACCCGATCTGCGGAGGGACTCAGCCCCAGCATTTT
CASSDPICGGTQPQHF
>-|TRBJ1-3|TRBV19|-
TGTGCCAGTATAAGTTTTGGGAACACCATATATTTT
CASISFGNTIYF
>-|TRBJ2-1|TRBV4-3|-
TGCGCCAGCAGCCAAGCCCCTGCTTCCTACAATGAGCAGTTCTTC
CASSQAPASYNEQFF
>-|TRBJ2-7|TRBV7-8|-
TGTGCCAGCAGCTTGAAGACTAGTGTTCAGCAGTACTTC
CASSLKTSVQQYF
>-|TRBJ1-2|TRBV7-3|-
TGTGCCAGCAGCCCGCGTGGAGGGGATAATGGCTACACCTTC
CASSPRGGDNGYTF
>-|TRBJ1-4|TRBV7-9|few
TGTGCCAGCAGCTTGGTGGGATTTACTAATGAAAAACTGTTTTTT
CASSLVGFTNEKLFF
>TRBD2|TRBJ2-1|TRBV19|-
TGTGCCAGTAGTATCGGGACTAGCGGCTACAATGAGCAGTTCTTC
CASSIGTSGYNEQFF
>TRBD1|TRBJ2-3|TRBV7-8|-
TGTGCCAGCAAAACAAGTAGGGGGCCGAAAGATACGCAGTATTTT
CASKTSRGPKDTQYF
>-|TRBJ1-6|TRBV19|-
TGTGCCAGTAGTATTCAGGGGAATTCACCCCTCCACTTT
CASSIQGNSPLHF
>-|TRBJ1-2|TRBV29-1|-
TGCGGTGCGGGATTGAACTATGGCTACACCTTC
CGAGLNYGYTF
>TRBD2|TRBJ2-7|TRBV10-1|-
TGCGCCAGCAGTTTGGCTAGCGGAACCTACGAGCAGTACTTC
CASSLASGTYEQYF
>TRBD2|TRBJ2-7|TRBV11-2|-
TGTGCCAGCAGCTGGGGCGCTAGCGGGATAAACTACGAGCAGTACTTC
CASSWGASGINYEQYF
>-|TRBJ2-7|TRBV30|-
TGTGCCTGGAGCCCCATGGGACGTTTAACTTACGAGCAGTACTTC
CAWSPMGRLTYEQYF
>-|TRBJ1-1|TRBV11-2|once
TGTGCCAGCAGCTCCGAGCCAGGGGCAAGCCCAGCTTTCTTT
CASSSEPGASPAFF
>-|TRBJ1-2|TRBV27|few
TGTGCCAGCCAGGGCGAGTATGGCTACACCTTC
CASQGEYGYTF
>-|TRBJ1-1|TRBV2|once
TGTGCCAGCGGCGGAAACACTGAAGCTTTCTTT
CASGGNTEAFF
>-|TRBJ1-5|TRBV27|-
TGTGCCAGCAGTTTATCCCCGGTCGGACCCCAGCATTTT
CASSLSPVGPQHF
>-|TRBJ2-1|TRBV11-3|-
TGTGCCAGCAGCCCCTCGGGAAGCGGCCGGAATGAGCAGTTCTTC
CASSPSGSGRNEQFF
>TRBD2|TRBJ2-1|TRBV7-2|-
TGTGCCAGCAGCCCTGCGGGACTAGCGGGATTCCATGAGCAGTTCTTC
CASSPAGLAGFHEQFF
>TRBD1|TRBJ2-5|TRBV5-5|once
TGTGCCAGCAGCCTCCACCAGGGGGCTTGGGAGACCCAGTACTTC
CASSLHQGAWETQYF
>-|TRBJ2-5|TRBV28|-
TGTGCCAGCAGTGCCGGAGCCAGGGAGACCCAGTACTTC
CASSAGARETQYF
>-|TRBJ1-2|TRBV4-3|-
TGCGCCAGCAGCCAAGATTTCGGGGTGGGGACCTATGGCTACACCTTC
CASSQDFGVGTYGYTF
>-|TRBJ2-1|TRBV7-8|-
TGTGCCAGCAGCTTAGACACCGGCTCCTACAATGAGCAGTTCTTC
CASSLDTGSYNEQFF
>-|TRBJ1-3|TRBV11-2|-
TGTGCCAGCAGCTCATCCACGAGTGGGGGCTCTGGAAACACCATATATTTT
CASSSSTSGGSGNTIYF
>-|TRBJ1-1|TRBV18|-
TGTGCCAGCTCACCGACAACTGGGGGTAGCACTGAAGCTTTCTTT
CASSPTTGGSTEAFF
>-|TRBJ2-1|TRBV9|-
TGTGCCAGCAGCCTTCGTTCGGACCGCGTCTCCTACAATGAGCAGTTCTTC
CASSLRSDRVSYNEQFF
>-|TRBJ2-7|TRBV10-3|-
TGTGCCACAACCTTCGGCCAGGGGACCGAGCAGTACTTC
CATTFGQGTEQYF
>-|TRBJ1-1|TRBV19|-
TGTGCCAGTAGTATAGGAGTAGGGCAGGCCCTGAAAGCTTTCTTT
CASSIGVGQALKAFF
>TRBD1|TRBJ1-2|TRBV18|-
TGTGCCAGCTCCGGAACAGGGGGCGGCTACACCTTC
CASSGTGGGYTF
>-|TRBJ1-5|TRBV23-1|-
TGCGCCAGCAGTCAGGAGGGTGGGGGTCAGCCCCAGCATTTT
CASSQEGGGQPQHF
>-|TRBJ2-2|TRBV30|once
TGTGCCTGGAGTGTATTTCTACAGGGGAACACCGGGGAGCTGTTTTTT
CAWSVFLQGNTGELFF
>-|TRBJ1-2|TRBV27|-
TGTGCCAGCAGTCCCGGGGGCCGGGGCCCCCTTAGCTATGGCTACACCTTC
CASSPGGRGPLSYGYTF
>-|TRBJ1-6|TRBV19|-
TGTGCCAGTAGTATCTTGCAGGGGTCTAATTCACCCCTCCACTTT
CASSILQGSNSPLHF
>TRBD2|TRBJ2-2|TRBV27|-
TGTGCCAGCAGAGGTAGCGGGAGCGCCGGGGAGCTGTTTTTT
CASRGSGSAGELFF
>TRBD2|TRBJ2-1|TRBV2|-
TGTGCCAGCAGACCCGCACTAGCGGGATGGGAGCAGTTCTTC
CASRPALAGWEQFF
>-|TRBJ1-4|TRBV27|-
TGTGCCAGCAGTTTAAGAGTAGCGACTAATGAAAAACTGTTTTTT
CASSLRVATNEKLFF
>-|TRBJ2-7|TRBV5-1|-
TGCGCCAGCAGCTTAATAGGGGTCAGCTCCTACGAGCAGTACTTC
CASSLIGVSSYEQYF
>-|TRBJ2-3|TRBV11-3|-
TGTGCCAGCAGCTTAGGTATTTCCGGAACTAGCACAGATACGCAGTATTTT
CASSLGISGTSTDTQYF
>-|TRBJ1-1|TRBV7-9|few
TGTGCCAGCGTAGGTCAAGGGGACACTGAAGCTTTCTTT
CASVGQGDTEAFF
>TRBD2|TRBJ2-3|TRBV4-3|-
TGCGCCAGCAGCCAAGTTCTAGCGGGAGTGACCGATACGCAGTATTTT
CASSQVLAGVTDTQYF
>TRBD1|TRBJ2-1|TRBV27|-
TGTGCCAGCAGTCCCCTCATCACGGGACAGGGGGCCAATGAGCAGTTCTTC
CASSPLITGQGANEQFF
>-|TRBJ1-2|TRBV19|-
TGTGCCAGTAGTATACAACGAGGAGTCGTATATGGCTACACCTTC
CASSIQRGVVYGYTF
>TRBD2|TRBJ2-7|TRBV7-2|-
TGTGCCAGCAGCTTAAGCGGGACCCTCTACGAGCAGTACTTC
CASSLSGTLYEQYF
>TRBD2|TRBJ2-1|TRBV11-3|once
TGTGCCAGCAGCCCCCCAGCGGGAGTCTCCTGGGGTAGCAATGAGCAGTTCTTC
CASSPPAGVSWGSNEQFF
>-|TRBJ2-5|TRBV7-9|-
TGTGCCAGCAGCCCCCAGGGACCCCAAGAGACCCAGTACTTC
CASSPQGPQETQYF
>TRBD1|TRBJ2-7|TRBV18|-
TGTGCCAGCTCACCACCGGGGACAGGGGGCTCCTGGCAGTACTTC
CASSPPGTGGSWQYF
>-|TRBJ2-2|TRBV11-3|-
TGTGCCAGCAGCTTAAGGTTCATCGGGGAGCTGTTTTTT
CASSLRFIGELFF